These T cell receptor beta chains were read from a single sample in a study of CD8 T cells in Susac syndrome. TCRdb re-called the immunoSEQ multiplex PCR reads through MiXCR, storing one row per CDR3 protein. Of some 450,000 distinct CDR3 sequences in the sample, about 85% are singletons; the top ten hold about 0.12%. Sample: CD8+ T cells from PBMCs. These receptors were taken from a human donor with multiple sclerosis. CDR3s include the opening cysteine and the closing phenylalanine or tryptophan. A D gene is named only where the DNA matches it firmly. Clone size, where shown, is once, few, many, or a class for clones that have expanded.

>15|.|TRBJ1-1|TRBD1|TRBV13
CASSLSAGGSTEAFF
TGTGCCAGCAGCTTATCGGCAGGGGGATCCACTGAAGCTTTCTTT
>15|.|TRBJ1-1|.|TRBV19
CASSFGAAGSTEAFF
TGTGCCAGTAGTTTTGGGGCGGCTGGGAGCACTGAAGCTTTCTTT
>15|.|TRBJ2-2|.|TRBV27
CASSLSGSNTGELFF
TGTGCCAGCAGTCTTTCAGGGTCGAACACCGGGGAGCTGTTTTTT
>14|few|TRBJ2-7|TRBD2|TRBV3-1
CASSQVLAGYEQYF
TGTGCCAGCAGCCAAGTTCTAGCGGGTTACGAGCAGTACTTC
>15|.|TRBJ2-7|.|TRBV27
CASSLGPQYIYEQYF
TGTGCCAGCAGTTTGGGTCCGCAGTACATCTACGAGCAGTACTTC
>15|.|TRBJ2-3|TRBD2|TRBV6-4
CASSASAGGTDTQYF
TGTGCCAGCAGTGCCTCAGCGGGGGGCACAGATACGCAGTATTTT
>15|.|TRBJ2-5|TRBD1|TRBV6-2/TRBV6-3
CASRRMGQGEETQYF
TGTGCCAGCCGCCGTATGGGACAGGGAGAAGAGACCCAGTACTTC
>15|few|TRBJ2-1|TRBD2|TRBV6-1
CASSVLAGGPNEQFF
TGTGCCAGCAGTGTCCTAGCGGGAGGGCCGAATGAGCAGTTCTTC
>14|.|TRBJ2-2|.|TRBV5-1
CASSLADGGGELFF
TGCGCCAGCAGCTTGGCCGACGGTGGCGGGGAGCTGTTTTTT
>17|once|TRBJ2-1|TRBD2|TRBV12-3/TRBV12-4
CASSLGLAGTTVNEQFF
TGTGCCAGCAGTCTCGGACTAGCGGGGACGACAGTCAACGAGCAGTTCTTC
>17|.|TRBJ2-7|TRBD1|TRBV28
CASSFMGFRTGGNEQYF
TGTGCCAGCAGTTTCATGGGGTTTCGGACAGGGGGCAACGAGCAGTACTTC
>13|.|TRBJ1-1|.|TRBV12-3/TRBV12-4
CASSWGHPLEAFF
TGTGCCAGCAGTTGGGGACACCCACTTGAAGCTTTCTTT
>13|.|TRBJ2-3|.|TRBV30
CAWSVQSSDTQYF
TGTGCCTGGAGTGTACAGAGTTCGGATACGCAGTATTTT
>14|once|TRBJ1-5|.|TRBV24-1
CATSDFNSNQPQHF
TGTGCCACCAGTGATTTCAATAGCAATCAGCCCCAGCATTTT
>13|once|TRBJ1-1|.|TRBV30
CAWRTRGNTEAFF
TGTGCCTGGAGAACTAGGGGGAACACTGAAGCTTTCTTT
>15|.|TRBJ1-3|TRBD1|TRBV29-1
CSVEAGGYSGNTIYF
TGCAGCGTTGAGGCAGGGGGCTACTCTGGAAACACCATATATTTT
>16|.|TRBJ2-2|.|TRBV7-6
CASSLGRDTNTGELFF
TGTGCCAGCAGCTTGGGACGAGACACGAACACCGGGGAGCTGTTTTTT